These 5 T cell receptor beta chains came from one sample sequenced in a study of chemoradiotherapy in HPV16-positive cancers. The assay was immunoSEQ multiplex PCR, and TCRdb's table has in-frame clones only and misses some. Of some 5,000 clones listed, more than 85% are singletons. Sequencing used blood, obtained from a patient who underwent chemoradiotherapy. Source of these receptors: a human donor with HPV-associated anogenital cancer.

J is TRBJ1-1 and V is TRBV11-2; 9 bases line up with TRBD1. V was clipped by 4 bases and J by 5 bases; unmatched bases: 5. CDR3 length: 14 amino acids. CDR1 and CDR2 (germline): SGHAT, FQNNGV. The DNA for the CDR3 is TGTGCCAGCAGCTACGGACAGGGGAGGACTGAAGCTTTCTTT. It translates to CASSYGQGRTEAFF.

CDR3 sequence reads: CASSFSGNFITDTQYF. In nucleotides, the CDR3 is TGTGCCAGCAGCTTCTCTGGGAACTTTATCACAGATACGCAGTATTTT. This rearrangement joins TRBV7-9 to TRBJ2-3, with no clear D. Trimming shortened V by 3 bases and J by 2 bases, and 15 bases separated the two germline ends. The CDR3 sequence is 16 residues long. Germline lookup yields CDR1 SEHNR and CDR2 FQNEAQ (reference sequence).

The J gene is TRBJ2-1, the V gene TRBV7-2; 7 bases are a match to TRBD1. The CDR3 loop spans 15 amino acids. Per germline, CDR1 SGHTA and CDR2 FQGNSA. The V gene end was trimmed by 0 bases and the J gene end by 4 bases; junction bases not matched to a gene: 3. The CDR3 DNA is TGTGCCAGCAGCTTAGCGGGGACAGATTACAATGAGCAGTTCTTC. This sequence encodes CASSLAGTDYNEQFF.

The chain links TRBV4-3 to TRBJ1-4; D ambiguous. This CDR3 comprises 16 residues. V was trimmed by 2 bases and J by 0 bases, leaving 10 bases between them. Germline values: CDR1 LGHNA, CDR2 YSLEER. In nucleotides, the CDR3 is TGCGCCAGCAGCCAACTCCACACAGCAACTAATGAAAAACTGTTTTTT. Amino acids: CASSQLHTATNEKLFF.

The DNA of the CDR3 is TGTGCCAGCAGCCCCACCCAGGGGTTCTATGGCTACACCTTC. Amino acid sequence: CASSPTQGFYGYTF. The chain has TRBV11-2 and TRBJ1-2; TRBD1 might be the D (6 bases). Trimming removed 5 bases from V and 4 bases from J, with 14 bases in between. The CDR3 length is 14 residues. Germline V gene data show CDR1 as SGHAT and CDR2 as FQNNGV.